Given below is one T cell receptor beta chain in context. What antigen it recognizes has not been identified. With the read ending 3 residues before the CDR3 end, the germline J gene is used to fill in that end. Standard criteria were used to diagnose CVID, namely serum IgG, IgA and/or IgM reduced below the normal range together with specific antibody deficiency. The CVID group comprised 45 or so subjects, 15 or so female and approximately 29 male, aged roughly 8 to 65 years with a mean age of around 41. Predominantly Caucasian heritage was noted among both the CVID patients and the healthy controls. All CVID subjects had received replacement immunoglobulin therapy for at least one year at the time of study participation. At blood collection, none of the CVID subjects was ill or on immunomodulatory or immunosuppressive medication. Heparinized peripheral whole blood samples of roughly 5 to 9 ml were obtained from each donor. TCRbeta CDR3 repertoires were sequenced from genomic DNA of adults with common variable immune deficiency (CVID) and healthy adult controls. To isolate peripheral blood mononuclear cells, diluted blood was subjected to density centrifugation over Hypaque 1077 or Ficoll-Paque. Genomic DNA was obtained from unsorted mononuclear cells through either Qiagen column purification or a centrifugation-based method.

These data belong to a study of T cell clonality in common variable immunodeficiency (dated by TCRdb to about 2015). For sequencing input, CVID and control samples contributed equivalent amounts of genomic DNA. For every sample, a 60 bp segment covering the rearranged TCRbeta CDR3 region was amplified and then sequenced. TCRbeta amplification used the immunoSEQ assay, a bias-corrected multiplex PCR with high-throughput sequencing. As for how the authors treated the data: Each unique nucleotide sequence was treated as a clone and annotated with V, D and J genes, copy number and frequency. Sequences were labeled productive if in frame, and non-productive if out of frame or containing stop codons. As previously described, Shannon's entropy was used to calculate clonality. The predicted amino acid sequences of productive clones were used to derive the mean CDR3 Kyte-Doolittle hydropathy. Hierarchical clustering of scaled V gene usage was performed with the R hclust function using Manhattan distance and complete linkage. Sharing of clones by CDR3 amino acid sequence was evaluated by resampling 12 repertoires per group over 100 rounds. Repertoires were searched for roughly 63 published EBV-specific and nearly 250 published CMV-specific TCRbeta sequences. A couple of CVID samples yielding fewer than 10,000 sequences were excluded from analysis, leaving 42 CVID repertoires. TCRdb retrieved this table from immuneACCESS and kept in-frame rearrangements only. Not all clones are present; in checked studies, unresolved V genes account for under half, and no reason is known for the remainder. The DNA was the basis for D and trimming; V, J and clone size are from that table. The sample counts about 34,000 clones, each observed more than once. The top ten hold 25% to 30% of the sample.

The investigation overall reported the following: CVID TCRbeta sequences were reported to have fewer deletions and N-nucleotide insertions and to lack highly modified clones with 13 or more V deletions. Correlations of repertoire features with clinical complications were constrained by heterogeneity among patients within the CVID cohort. Increased TCRbeta clonality was found in CVID subjects compared with healthy controls (t-test p = 0.018), with the increase being most characteristic of about a third of subjects. CVID subjects shared fewer TCRbeta clones with each other than healthy controls did (p < 0.0001). According to the authors, figuring out what caused the increased clonality in CVID would require sequencing the repertoires of T cell subpopulations. Even though DNA input was equal, the average per sample came to 82,000 or so unique sequences for controls compared with around 32,000 for CVID samples.

V lost 3 bases and J lost 4 bases, and the count of bases not matched to a germline gene is 7. Based on the germline V gene, the CDR1 and CDR2 sequences are MNHNS and SASEGT. The CDR3 starts with the cysteine, ends with the phenylalanine, and has 15 residues. Sequencing covers 36 bases of the CDR3, shown here with the frame starting at base 1. This receptor chain uses TRBV6-1 and TRBJ2-7, and 9 junction bases match TRBD2. The receptor was isolated from a human donor with common variable immunodeficiency. Material: peripheral blood mononuclear cells. The covered CDR3 bases are TGTGCCAGCAGTGACGCAGTAGCGGGAGCATACGAG. It specifies CASSDAVAGAYE. From start to end, the CDR3 is CASSDAVAGAYEQYF.